This T cell receptor beta chain derives from a study of early T cells in non-severe SARS-CoV-2 infection. Study context: Unsorted whole blood bulk RNA was sequenced, with unpaired chains. The study, taken as a whole, reports: There was a bias toward anti-spike CD8 responses in VDJdb matching, which missed private and CD4 specificities.

Details on this clonotype: Its antigen remains unknown.

V lost 5 bases and J 4 bases, leaving 14 bases between the germline ends. Germline V gene lookup returns CDR1 SGHAT and CDR2 FQNNGV. The CDR3 has 14 residues. Individual cDNA molecules received unique molecular identifiers. A single record per CDR3 protein comes from TCRdb applying MiXCR to the 5' RACE reads. The repertoire has over 80,000 distinct CDR3 sequences, around 14% of them found once; the top ten carry approximately 10%. V gene TRBV11-2 combines with J gene TRBJ1-2; D is unresolved. The sequence derives from an adult who was a healthcare worker with PCR-confirmed SARS-CoV-2 infection or an uninfected control (not recorded which). Sequenced sample: whole blood. The chain's CDR3 is CASSPLGNGYGYTF. The CDR3, as DNA: TGTGCCAGCAGCCCCCTTGGGAACGGCTATGGCTACACCTTC.